The clone carrying this TCR beta chain was counted a few times. Its antigen remains unidentified. It was with a sample-barcoded 5' primer and a J-beta primer mix that a second PCR of roughly 7 to 12 cycles was run. TCRdb fed the 5' RACE reads into MiXCR, producing one record per CDR3 protein. The data contain 700,000 to 1,000,000 distinct CDR3 sequences, 40% to 50% of them singletons. These data are taken from a study of blood T cells in healthy people across ages. The study's findings and limits: Considered underestimates were the diversity estimates obtained from one million T cells.

Germline lookup yields CDR1 SGHRS and CDR2 YFSETQ. V lost 3 bases to trimming and J lost 2 bases; unmatched junction nucleotides: 4. CDR3 length: 14 residues. The clonotype was recovered from a man in his sixties in good health. The chain uses TRBV5-1 and TRBJ2-7; 8 bases line up with TRBD1. The sample comprised blood. CDR3 region: CASSYGQGPYEQYF. The CDR3 bases are TGCGCCAGCAGCTACGGACAGGGTCCCTACGAGCAGTACTTC.